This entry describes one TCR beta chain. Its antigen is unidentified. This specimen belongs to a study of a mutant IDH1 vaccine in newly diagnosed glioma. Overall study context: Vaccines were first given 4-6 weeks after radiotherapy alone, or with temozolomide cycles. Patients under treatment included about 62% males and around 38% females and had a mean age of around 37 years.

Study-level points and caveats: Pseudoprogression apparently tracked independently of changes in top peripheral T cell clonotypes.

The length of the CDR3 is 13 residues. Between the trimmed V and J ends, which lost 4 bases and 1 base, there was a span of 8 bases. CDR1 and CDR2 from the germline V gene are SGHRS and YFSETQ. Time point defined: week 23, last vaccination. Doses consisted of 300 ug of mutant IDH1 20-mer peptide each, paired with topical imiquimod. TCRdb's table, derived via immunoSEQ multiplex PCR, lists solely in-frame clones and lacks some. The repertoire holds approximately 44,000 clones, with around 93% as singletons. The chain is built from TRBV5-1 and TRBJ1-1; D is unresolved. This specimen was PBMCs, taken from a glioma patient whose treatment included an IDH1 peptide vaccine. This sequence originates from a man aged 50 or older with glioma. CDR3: CASSAVRNTEAFF. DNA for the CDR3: TGCGCCAGCAGCGCCGTCAGGAACACTGAAGCTTTCTTT.